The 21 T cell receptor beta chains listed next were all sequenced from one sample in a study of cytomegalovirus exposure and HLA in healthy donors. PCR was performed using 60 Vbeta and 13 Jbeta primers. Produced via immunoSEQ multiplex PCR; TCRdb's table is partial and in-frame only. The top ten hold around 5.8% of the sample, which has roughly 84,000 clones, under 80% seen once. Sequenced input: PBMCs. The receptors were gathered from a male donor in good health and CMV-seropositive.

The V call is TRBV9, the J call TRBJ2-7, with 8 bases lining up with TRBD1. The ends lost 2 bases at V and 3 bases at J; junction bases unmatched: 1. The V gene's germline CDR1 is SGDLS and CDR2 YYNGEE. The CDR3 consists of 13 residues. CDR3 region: CASSVDRDYEQYF. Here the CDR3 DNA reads TGTGCCAGCAGCGTGGACAGGGACTACGAGCAGTACTTC.

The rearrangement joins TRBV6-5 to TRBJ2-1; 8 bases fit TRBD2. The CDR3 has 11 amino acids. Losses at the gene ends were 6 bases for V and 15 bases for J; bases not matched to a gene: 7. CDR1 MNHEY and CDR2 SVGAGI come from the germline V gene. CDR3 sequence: CASSSPGGRFF. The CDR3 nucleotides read TGTGCCAGCAGCTCCCCGGGGGGGCGGTTCTTC.

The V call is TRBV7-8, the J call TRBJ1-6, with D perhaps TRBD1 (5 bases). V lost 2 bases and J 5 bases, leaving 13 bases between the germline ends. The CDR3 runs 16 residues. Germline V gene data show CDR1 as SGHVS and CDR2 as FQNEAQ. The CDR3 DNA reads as TGTGCCAGCAGCTTAAGACAGACCGGAAATAATTCACCCCTCCACTTT. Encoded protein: CASSLRQTGNNSPLHF. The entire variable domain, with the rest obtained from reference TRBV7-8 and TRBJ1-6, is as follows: GAGVSQSPRYKVAKRGQDVALRCDPISGHVSLFWYQQALGQGPEFLTYFQNEAQLDKSGLPSDRFFAERPEGSVSTLKIQRTQQEDSAVYLCASSLRQTGNNSPLHFGNGTRLTVT.

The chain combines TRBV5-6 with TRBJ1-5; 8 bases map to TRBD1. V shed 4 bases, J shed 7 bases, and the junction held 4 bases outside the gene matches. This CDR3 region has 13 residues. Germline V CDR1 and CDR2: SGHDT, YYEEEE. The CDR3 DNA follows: TGTGCCAGCAGCAGACAGGGGTACCAGCCCCAGCATTTT. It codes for CASSRQGYQPQHF.

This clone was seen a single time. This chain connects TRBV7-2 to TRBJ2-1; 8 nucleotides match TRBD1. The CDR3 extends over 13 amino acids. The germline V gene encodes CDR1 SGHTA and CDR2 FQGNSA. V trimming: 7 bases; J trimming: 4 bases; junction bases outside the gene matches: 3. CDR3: CASNHRGYNEQFF. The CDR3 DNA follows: TGTGCCAGCAACCACAGGGGGTACAATGAGCAGTTCTTC.

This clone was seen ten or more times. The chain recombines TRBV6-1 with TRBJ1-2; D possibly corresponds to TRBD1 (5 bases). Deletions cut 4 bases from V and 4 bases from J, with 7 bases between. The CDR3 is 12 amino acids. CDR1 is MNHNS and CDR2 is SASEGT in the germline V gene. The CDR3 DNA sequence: TGTGCCAGCAGTGGGAGGGGCTATGGCTACACCTTC. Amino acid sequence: CASSGRGYGYTF.

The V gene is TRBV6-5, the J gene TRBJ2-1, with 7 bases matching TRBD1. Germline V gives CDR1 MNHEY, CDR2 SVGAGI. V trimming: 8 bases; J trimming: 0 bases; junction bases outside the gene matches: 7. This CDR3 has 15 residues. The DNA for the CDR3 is TGTGCCAGCGGGGGACGACAGGGCTCCTACAATGAGCAGTTCTTC. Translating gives CASGGRQGSYNEQFF.

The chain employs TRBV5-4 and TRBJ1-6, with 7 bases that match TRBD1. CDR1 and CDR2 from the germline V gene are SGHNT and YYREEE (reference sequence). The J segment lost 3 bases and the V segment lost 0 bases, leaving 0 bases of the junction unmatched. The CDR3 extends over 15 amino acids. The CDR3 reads CASSLAGGYNSPLHF. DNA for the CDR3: TGTGCCAGCAGCTTGGCAGGGGGCTATAATTCACCCCTCCACTTT.

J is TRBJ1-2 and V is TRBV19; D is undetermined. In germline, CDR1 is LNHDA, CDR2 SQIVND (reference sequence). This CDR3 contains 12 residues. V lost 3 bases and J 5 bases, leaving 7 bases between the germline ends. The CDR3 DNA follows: TGTGCCAGTAGTATTCCGTATTATGGCTACACCTTC. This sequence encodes CASSIPYYGYTF.

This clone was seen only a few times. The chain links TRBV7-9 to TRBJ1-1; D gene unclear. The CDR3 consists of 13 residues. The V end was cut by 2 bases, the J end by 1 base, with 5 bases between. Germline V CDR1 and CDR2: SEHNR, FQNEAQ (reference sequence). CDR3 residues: CASSLIANTEAFF. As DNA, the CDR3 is TGTGCCAGCAGCTTAATAGCGAACACTGAAGCTTTCTTT. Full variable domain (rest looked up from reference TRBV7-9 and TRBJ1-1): DTGVSQNPRHKITKRGQNVTFRCDPISEHNRLYWYRQTLGQGPEFLTYFQNEAQLEKSRLLSDRFSAERPKGSFSTLEIQRTEQGDSAMYLCASSLIANTEAFFGQGTRLTVV.

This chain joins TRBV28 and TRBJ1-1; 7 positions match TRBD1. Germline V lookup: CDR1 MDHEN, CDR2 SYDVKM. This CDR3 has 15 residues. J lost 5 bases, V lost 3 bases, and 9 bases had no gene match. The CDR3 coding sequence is TGTGCCAGCAGTTTTGGCTCGACAGGGAGGACTGAAGCTTTCTTT. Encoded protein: CASSFGSTGRTEAFF.

In DNA form, the CDR3 reads TGTGCCAGCAGCGTAGGGGACGGGGGGATCACTGGCTACACCTTC. It codes for CASSVGDGGITGYTF. The genes are TRBV9 and TRBJ1-2; TRBD1 might be the D (5 bases). Germline V gene lookup returns CDR1 SGDLS and CDR2 YYNGEE. CDR3 length: 15 amino acids. Trimming took 0 bases from V and 7 from J, leaving 16 bases between them.

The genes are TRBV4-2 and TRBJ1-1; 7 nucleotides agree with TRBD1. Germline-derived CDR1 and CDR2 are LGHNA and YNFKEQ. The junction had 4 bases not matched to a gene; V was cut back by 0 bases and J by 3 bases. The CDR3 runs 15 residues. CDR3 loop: CASSQEEGAHTEAFF. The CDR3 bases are TGTGCCAGCAGCCAAGAAGAGGGGGCGCACACTGAAGCTTTCTTT.

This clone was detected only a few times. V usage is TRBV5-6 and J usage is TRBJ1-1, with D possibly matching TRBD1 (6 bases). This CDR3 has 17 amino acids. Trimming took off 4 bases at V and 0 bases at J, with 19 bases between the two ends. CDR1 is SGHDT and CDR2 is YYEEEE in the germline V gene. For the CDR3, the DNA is TGTGCCAGCAGCAAATTAACAGGGAGAGGGGTGAACACTGAAGCTTTCTTT. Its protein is CASSKLTGRGVNTEAFF.

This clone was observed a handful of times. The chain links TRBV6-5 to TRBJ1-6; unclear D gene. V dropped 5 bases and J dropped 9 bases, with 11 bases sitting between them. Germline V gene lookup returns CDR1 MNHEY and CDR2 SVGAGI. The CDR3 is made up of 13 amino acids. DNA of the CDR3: TGTGCCAGCAGTACCCAGGCGAGTTCACCCCTCCACTTT. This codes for CASSTQASSPLHF.

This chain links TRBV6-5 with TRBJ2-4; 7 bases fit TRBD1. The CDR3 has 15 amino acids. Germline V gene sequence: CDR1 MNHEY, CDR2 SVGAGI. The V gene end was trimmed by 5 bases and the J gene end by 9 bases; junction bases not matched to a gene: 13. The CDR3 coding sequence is TGTGCCAGCAGTCCCCTCCTCAACAGGGGAGTCATTCAGTACTTC. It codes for CASSPLLNRGVIQYF.

CDR3 sequence: CASSPGAGGEKLFF. In nucleotides, the CDR3 is TGTGCCAGCTCTCCCGGGGCAGGGGGCGAAAAACTGTTTTTT. The chain is built from TRBV18 and TRBJ1-4, with 8 nucleotides matching TRBD1. Losses at the gene ends were 6 bases for V and 8 bases for J; bases not matched to a gene: 8. Germline V gene sequence: CDR1 KGHSH, CDR2 LQKENI. This CDR3 has 14 amino acids.

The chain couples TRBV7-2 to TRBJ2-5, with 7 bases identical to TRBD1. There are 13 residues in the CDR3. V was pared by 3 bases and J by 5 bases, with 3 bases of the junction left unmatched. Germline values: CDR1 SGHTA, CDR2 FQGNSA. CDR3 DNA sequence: TGTGCCAGCAGCTTCTACAGGGGTGAGACCCAGTACTTC. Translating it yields CASSFYRGETQYF.

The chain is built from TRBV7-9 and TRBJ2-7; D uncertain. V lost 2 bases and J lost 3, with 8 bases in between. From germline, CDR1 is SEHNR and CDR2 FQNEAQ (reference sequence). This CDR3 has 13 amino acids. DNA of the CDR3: TGTGCCAGCAGCTTATTCAACGGCTACGAGCAGTACTTC. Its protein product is CASSLFNGYEQYF.

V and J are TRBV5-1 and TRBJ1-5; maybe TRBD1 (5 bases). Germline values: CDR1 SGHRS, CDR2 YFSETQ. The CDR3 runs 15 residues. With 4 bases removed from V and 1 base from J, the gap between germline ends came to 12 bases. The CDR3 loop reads CASSPGIGSNQPQHF. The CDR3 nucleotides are TGCGCCAGCAGCCCAGGGATAGGCAGCAATCAGCCCCAGCATTTT.

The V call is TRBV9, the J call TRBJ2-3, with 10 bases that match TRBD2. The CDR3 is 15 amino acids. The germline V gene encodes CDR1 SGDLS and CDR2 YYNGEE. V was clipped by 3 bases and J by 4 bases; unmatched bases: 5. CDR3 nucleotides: TGTGCCAGCAGCGGTAGCGGGAGGTTTGCAGATACGCAGTATTTT. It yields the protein CASSGSGRFADTQYF.